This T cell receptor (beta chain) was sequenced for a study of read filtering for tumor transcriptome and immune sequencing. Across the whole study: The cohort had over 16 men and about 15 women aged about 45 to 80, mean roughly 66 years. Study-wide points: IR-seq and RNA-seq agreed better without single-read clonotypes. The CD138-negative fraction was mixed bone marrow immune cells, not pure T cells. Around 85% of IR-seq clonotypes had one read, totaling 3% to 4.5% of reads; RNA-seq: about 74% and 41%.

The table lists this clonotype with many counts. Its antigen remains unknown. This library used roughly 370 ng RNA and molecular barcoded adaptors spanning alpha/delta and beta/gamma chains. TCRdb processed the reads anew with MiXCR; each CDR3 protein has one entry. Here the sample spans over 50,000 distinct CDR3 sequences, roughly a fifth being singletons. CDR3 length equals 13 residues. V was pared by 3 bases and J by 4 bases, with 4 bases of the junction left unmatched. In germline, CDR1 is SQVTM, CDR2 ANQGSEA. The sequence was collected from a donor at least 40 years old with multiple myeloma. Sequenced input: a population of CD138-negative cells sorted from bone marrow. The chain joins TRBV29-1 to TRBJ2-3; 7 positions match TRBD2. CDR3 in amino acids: CSVEGLRPDTQYF. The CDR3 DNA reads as TGCAGCGTTGAGGGACTACGTCCAGATACGCAGTATTTT.